This T cell receptor beta chain was sequenced for a study of cytomegalovirus exposure and HLA in healthy donors. Study details: The 110 or so validation repertoires used the same platform as the 666 first-cohort repertoires, a later analysis reported. General observations from the study: Confirmation was obtained in vitro that a few CMV-associated chains are specific for CMV antigens.

Points on this clone: Antigen: not known.

This table comes from immunoSEQ multiplex PCR, and its TCRdb copy is limited to in-frame clones, with some not included. The data contain some 150,000 clones, less than 95% of them singletons. Germline assignment: CDR1 SGHRS and CDR2 YFSETQ. CDR3 length equals 15 residues. The V and J ends lost 4 bases and 4 bases, in that order; junction bases with no gene match: 8. Source material: PBMCs. The rearrangement links TRBV5-1 to TRBJ2-7, with TRBD2 matching 10 bases. This TCR was sampled from a man younger than 30 in good health and CMV-seropositive. The CDR3 sequence is CASSAPSGSGYEQYF. CDR3 sequence (DNA): TGCGCCAGCAGCGCCCCTAGCGGGAGTGGTTACGAGCAGTACTTC. Variable domain in full (rest from reference TRBV5-1 and TRBJ2-7): KAGVTQTPRYLIKTRGQQVTLSCSPISGHRSVSWYQQTPGQGLQFLFEYFSETQRNKGNFPGRFSGRQFSNSRSEMNVSTLELGDSALYLCASSAPSGSGYEQYFGPGTRLTVT.